A selection of T cell receptor beta chains follows, all from one sample in a study of human thymus T cells. Produced via immunoSEQ multiplex PCR; TCRdb's table is partial and in-frame only. The sample carries just over 45,000 clones, 95% recorded once. The sample comprised blood. These receptors were obtained from a girl less than two years old with a congenital heart defect but otherwise immunologically healthy. Both conserved end residues are part of each CDR3. D genes are given only for firm matches. Rows may omit the clone size; those that give it use once, few, many or a size class.

clone size: -
V gene: TRBV21-1
CDR3 length: 14
D gene: -
J gene: TRBJ2-7
CDR3 protein: CASRLAGISYEQYF
CDR3 DNA: TGTGCCAGCAGACTAGCGGGCATCTCCTACGAGCAGTACTTC

clone size: -
V gene: TRBV7-6
CDR3 length: 16
D gene: TRBD2
J gene: TRBJ2-2
CDR3 protein: CASSSLLAGDTGELFF
CDR3 DNA: TGTGCCAGCAGCTCCCTCCTAGCGGGGGACACCGGGGAGCTGTTTTTT

clone size: -
V gene: TRBV20-1
CDR3 length: 11
D gene: -
J gene: TRBJ2-7
CDR3 protein: CSAPRGAEQYF
CDR3 DNA: TGCAGTGCTCCTAGGGGGGCTGAGCAGTACTTC

clone size: -
V gene: TRBV11-2
CDR3 length: 15
D gene: TRBD2
J gene: TRBJ2-7
CDR3 protein: CASSLRLAGSYEQYF
CDR3 DNA: TGTGCCAGCAGCTTACGACTAGCGGGCTCCTACGAGCAGTACTTC

clone size: -
V gene: TRBV14
CDR3 length: 13
D gene: -
J gene: TRBJ2-1
CDR3 protein: CASSQDLTGVQFF
CDR3 DNA: TGTGCCAGCAGCCAAGATCTAACGGGTGTTCAGTTCTTC

clone size: -
V gene: TRBV15
CDR3 length: 15
D gene: -
J gene: TRBJ2-2
CDR3 protein: CATSRGTEITGELFF
CDR3 DNA: TGTGCCACCAGCAGAGGGACAGAAATCACCGGGGAGCTGTTTTTT

clone size: -
V gene: TRBV11-2
CDR3 length: 13
D gene: -
J gene: TRBJ1-1
CDR3 protein: CASSRLGVGKAFF
CDR3 DNA: TGTGCCAGCAGCCGTCTCGGAGTTGGGAAAGCTTTCTTT

clone size: -
V gene: TRBV10-3
CDR3 length: 16
D gene: -
J gene: TRBJ1-3
CDR3 protein: CAITQGRESSGNTIYF
CDR3 DNA: TGTGCCATCACTCAAGGACGGGAGAGCTCTGGAAACACCATATATTTT

clone size: -
V gene: TRBV4-1
CDR3 length: 15
D gene: -
J gene: TRBJ2-6
CDR3 protein: CASSRGLSGANVLTF
CDR3 DNA: TGCGCCAGCAGCCGAGGACTGTCTGGGGCCAACGTCCTGACTTTC

clone size: -
V gene: TRBV5-1
CDR3 length: 17
D gene: TRBD2
J gene: TRBJ2-7
CDR3 protein: CASSLGLAGGIAYEQYF
CDR3 DNA: TGCGCCAGCAGCTTAGGACTAGCGGGAGGGATCGCCTACGAGCAGTACTTC

clone size: once
V gene: TRBV6-6
CDR3 length: 14
D gene: -
J gene: TRBJ2-4
CDR3 protein: CASEQRQAKNIQYF
CDR3 DNA: TGTGCCAGTGAGCAGCGGCAAGCCAAAAACATTCAGTACTTC

clone size: -
V gene: TRBV27
CDR3 length: 12
D gene: TRBD1
J gene: TRBJ2-4
CDR3 protein: CATDWTGPGLYF
CDR3 DNA: TGTGCCACAGACTGGACAGGCCCTGGGTTGTACTTC

clone size: once
V gene: TRBV7-2
CDR3 length: 16
D gene: TRBD2
J gene: TRBJ2-5
CDR3 protein: CASKPGGRLNQETQYF
CDR3 DNA: TGTGCCAGTAAGCCGGGCGGGAGACTAAACCAAGAGACCCAGTACTTC

clone size: -
V gene: TRBV7-6
CDR3 length: 11
D gene: -
J gene: TRBJ2-1
CDR3 protein: CASSPGTLKFF
CDR3 DNA: TGTGCCAGCAGCCCGGGGACCCTTAAGTTCTTC

clone size: -
V gene: TRBV7-9
CDR3 length: 11
D gene: -
J gene: TRBJ2-1
CDR3 protein: CASTQRDTQFF
CDR3 DNA: TGTGCCAGCACTCAAAGGGACACGCAGTTCTTC

clone size: -
V gene: TRBV27
CDR3 length: 13
D gene: TRBD1
J gene: TRBJ2-7
CDR3 protein: CASSFRGRREQYF
CDR3 DNA: TGTGCCAGCAGTTTCAGGGGGCGCCGCGAGCAGTACTTC

clone size: -
V gene: TRBV28
CDR3 length: 20
D gene: TRBD2
J gene: TRBJ2-1
CDR3 protein: CASRGPGLAEPRSPYNEQFF
CDR3 DNA: TGTGCCAGCAGGGGCCCGGGACTAGCGGAGCCGCGATCTCCCTACAATGAGCAGTTCTTC

clone size: -
V gene: TRBV2
CDR3 length: 13
D gene: -
J gene: TRBJ2-1
CDR3 protein: CASSANPAGEQFF
CDR3 DNA: TGTGCCAGCAGTGCTAACCCGGCGGGTGAGCAGTTCTTC

clone size: -
V gene: TRBV14
CDR3 length: 17
D gene: -
J gene: TRBJ2-7
CDR3 protein: CASSQTEMGDPPYEQYF
CDR3 DNA: TGTGCCAGCAGCCAGACCGAAATGGGGGATCCCCCCTACGAGCAGTACTTC

clone size: -
V gene: TRBV11-2
CDR3 length: 16
D gene: -
J gene: TRBJ2-7
CDR3 protein: CASSLDPPDEGYEQYF
CDR3 DNA: TGTGCCAGCAGCTTAGATCCCCCCGACGAGGGCTACGAGCAGTACTTC